This TCR beta chain was captured in a study of Graves' ophthalmopathy and Graves' hyperthyroidism. Findings of the study overall: Ophthalmopathy progression prediction by the model yielded a sensitivity of more than 60% and a specificity of roughly 72%. A majority of expanded thyroid clonotypes exceeding 0.001 frequency were likewise present in blood.

Physicians reached a diagnosis by relying on clinical symptoms, serum thyroxine, TRAb, thyroid ultrasound and orbital computed tomography. Regarding this clonotype: Its matching antigen is unknown.

Amplified material comprised TCR beta CDR3 regions derived from RNA transcripts. HTBI primers were employed in first-round RT-PCR, then a second-round multiplex PCR followed. Via MiXCR, TCRdb re-called the multiplex PCR reads, giving one row per CDR3 protein. The sample holds more than 1,000,000 distinct CDR3 sequences; 36% are singletons and the top ten take approximately 12%. Sequenced sample: peripheral blood or thyroid tissue (not recorded which). This TCR derives from an adult man with Graves' hyperthyroidism.

The DNA of the CDR3 is TGCAGCGTTGGAACGGGGGTACGCACAGATACGCAGTATTTT. Its protein product is CSVGTGVRTDTQYF. This chain uses TRBV29-1 with TRBJ2-3; possibly TRBD2 for D (6 bases). The germline gives CDR1 SQVTM, CDR2 ANQGSEA. Trimming left V 4 bases short and J 1 base short, with 12 bases between. CDR3 size: 14 residues.